This T cell receptor beta chain was captured in a study of OX40 agonist ivuxolimab in advanced cancers. The overall study: Partial response was recorded in three patients: one hepatocellular carcinoma and two cutaneous melanoma cases. Overall study results and limits: In CD8+ T cells, expanded clones were on average more numerous than in CD4+. Partial responders treated at 0.1-3.0 mg/kg exhibited clonal expansion among the lowest measured. The antigen specificity of the peripheral T cells (those that were expanded) was not determined.

The table came from immunoSEQ multiplex PCR; TCRdb's copy has only in-frame clones and leaves some out. The data contain 84,000 or so clones, about 94% of them singletons. In the case of this clone: Its antigen is as yet unknown.

The clonotype originates from an adult with an advanced solid tumor such as melanoma, head and neck, liver or kidney cancer. The specimen was CD4+ or CD8+ T cells sorted from blood, collected in a trial of the OX40 agonist ivuxolimab.

The CDR3 protein is CASSQERRGRGYTF. CDR3 DNA sequence: TGCGCCAGCAGCCAAGAACGAAGGGGCCGTGGCTACACCTTC. This chain joins TRBV4-1 and TRBJ1-2, with D possibly matching TRBD1 (5 bases). The germline gives CDR1 MGHRA, CDR2 YSYEKL. V was clipped by 0 bases and J by 7 bases, with 12 bases between them. The CDR3 sequence is 14 residues long.